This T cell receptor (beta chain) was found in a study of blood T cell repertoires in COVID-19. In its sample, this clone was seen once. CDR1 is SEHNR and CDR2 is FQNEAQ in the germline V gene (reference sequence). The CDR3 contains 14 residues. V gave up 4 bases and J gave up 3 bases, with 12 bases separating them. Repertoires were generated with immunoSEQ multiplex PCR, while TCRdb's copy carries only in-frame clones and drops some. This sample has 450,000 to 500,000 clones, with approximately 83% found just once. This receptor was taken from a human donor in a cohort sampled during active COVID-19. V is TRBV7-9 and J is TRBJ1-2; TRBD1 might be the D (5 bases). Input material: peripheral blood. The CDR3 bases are TGTGCCAGCAGCTACGGGGGTCTTGACTATGGCTACACCTTC. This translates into CASSYGGLDYGYTF.